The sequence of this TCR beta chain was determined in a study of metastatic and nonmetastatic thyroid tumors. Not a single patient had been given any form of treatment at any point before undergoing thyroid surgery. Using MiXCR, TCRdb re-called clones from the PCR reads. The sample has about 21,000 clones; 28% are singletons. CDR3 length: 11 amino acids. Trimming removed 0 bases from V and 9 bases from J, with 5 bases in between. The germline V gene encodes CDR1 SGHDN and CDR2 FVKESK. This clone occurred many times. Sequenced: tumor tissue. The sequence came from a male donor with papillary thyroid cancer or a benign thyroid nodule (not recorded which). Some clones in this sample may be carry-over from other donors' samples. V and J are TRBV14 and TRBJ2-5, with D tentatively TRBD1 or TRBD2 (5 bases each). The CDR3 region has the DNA TGTGCCAGCAGCCAAGAGGGGGCCCAGTACTTC. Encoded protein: CASSQEGAQYF.